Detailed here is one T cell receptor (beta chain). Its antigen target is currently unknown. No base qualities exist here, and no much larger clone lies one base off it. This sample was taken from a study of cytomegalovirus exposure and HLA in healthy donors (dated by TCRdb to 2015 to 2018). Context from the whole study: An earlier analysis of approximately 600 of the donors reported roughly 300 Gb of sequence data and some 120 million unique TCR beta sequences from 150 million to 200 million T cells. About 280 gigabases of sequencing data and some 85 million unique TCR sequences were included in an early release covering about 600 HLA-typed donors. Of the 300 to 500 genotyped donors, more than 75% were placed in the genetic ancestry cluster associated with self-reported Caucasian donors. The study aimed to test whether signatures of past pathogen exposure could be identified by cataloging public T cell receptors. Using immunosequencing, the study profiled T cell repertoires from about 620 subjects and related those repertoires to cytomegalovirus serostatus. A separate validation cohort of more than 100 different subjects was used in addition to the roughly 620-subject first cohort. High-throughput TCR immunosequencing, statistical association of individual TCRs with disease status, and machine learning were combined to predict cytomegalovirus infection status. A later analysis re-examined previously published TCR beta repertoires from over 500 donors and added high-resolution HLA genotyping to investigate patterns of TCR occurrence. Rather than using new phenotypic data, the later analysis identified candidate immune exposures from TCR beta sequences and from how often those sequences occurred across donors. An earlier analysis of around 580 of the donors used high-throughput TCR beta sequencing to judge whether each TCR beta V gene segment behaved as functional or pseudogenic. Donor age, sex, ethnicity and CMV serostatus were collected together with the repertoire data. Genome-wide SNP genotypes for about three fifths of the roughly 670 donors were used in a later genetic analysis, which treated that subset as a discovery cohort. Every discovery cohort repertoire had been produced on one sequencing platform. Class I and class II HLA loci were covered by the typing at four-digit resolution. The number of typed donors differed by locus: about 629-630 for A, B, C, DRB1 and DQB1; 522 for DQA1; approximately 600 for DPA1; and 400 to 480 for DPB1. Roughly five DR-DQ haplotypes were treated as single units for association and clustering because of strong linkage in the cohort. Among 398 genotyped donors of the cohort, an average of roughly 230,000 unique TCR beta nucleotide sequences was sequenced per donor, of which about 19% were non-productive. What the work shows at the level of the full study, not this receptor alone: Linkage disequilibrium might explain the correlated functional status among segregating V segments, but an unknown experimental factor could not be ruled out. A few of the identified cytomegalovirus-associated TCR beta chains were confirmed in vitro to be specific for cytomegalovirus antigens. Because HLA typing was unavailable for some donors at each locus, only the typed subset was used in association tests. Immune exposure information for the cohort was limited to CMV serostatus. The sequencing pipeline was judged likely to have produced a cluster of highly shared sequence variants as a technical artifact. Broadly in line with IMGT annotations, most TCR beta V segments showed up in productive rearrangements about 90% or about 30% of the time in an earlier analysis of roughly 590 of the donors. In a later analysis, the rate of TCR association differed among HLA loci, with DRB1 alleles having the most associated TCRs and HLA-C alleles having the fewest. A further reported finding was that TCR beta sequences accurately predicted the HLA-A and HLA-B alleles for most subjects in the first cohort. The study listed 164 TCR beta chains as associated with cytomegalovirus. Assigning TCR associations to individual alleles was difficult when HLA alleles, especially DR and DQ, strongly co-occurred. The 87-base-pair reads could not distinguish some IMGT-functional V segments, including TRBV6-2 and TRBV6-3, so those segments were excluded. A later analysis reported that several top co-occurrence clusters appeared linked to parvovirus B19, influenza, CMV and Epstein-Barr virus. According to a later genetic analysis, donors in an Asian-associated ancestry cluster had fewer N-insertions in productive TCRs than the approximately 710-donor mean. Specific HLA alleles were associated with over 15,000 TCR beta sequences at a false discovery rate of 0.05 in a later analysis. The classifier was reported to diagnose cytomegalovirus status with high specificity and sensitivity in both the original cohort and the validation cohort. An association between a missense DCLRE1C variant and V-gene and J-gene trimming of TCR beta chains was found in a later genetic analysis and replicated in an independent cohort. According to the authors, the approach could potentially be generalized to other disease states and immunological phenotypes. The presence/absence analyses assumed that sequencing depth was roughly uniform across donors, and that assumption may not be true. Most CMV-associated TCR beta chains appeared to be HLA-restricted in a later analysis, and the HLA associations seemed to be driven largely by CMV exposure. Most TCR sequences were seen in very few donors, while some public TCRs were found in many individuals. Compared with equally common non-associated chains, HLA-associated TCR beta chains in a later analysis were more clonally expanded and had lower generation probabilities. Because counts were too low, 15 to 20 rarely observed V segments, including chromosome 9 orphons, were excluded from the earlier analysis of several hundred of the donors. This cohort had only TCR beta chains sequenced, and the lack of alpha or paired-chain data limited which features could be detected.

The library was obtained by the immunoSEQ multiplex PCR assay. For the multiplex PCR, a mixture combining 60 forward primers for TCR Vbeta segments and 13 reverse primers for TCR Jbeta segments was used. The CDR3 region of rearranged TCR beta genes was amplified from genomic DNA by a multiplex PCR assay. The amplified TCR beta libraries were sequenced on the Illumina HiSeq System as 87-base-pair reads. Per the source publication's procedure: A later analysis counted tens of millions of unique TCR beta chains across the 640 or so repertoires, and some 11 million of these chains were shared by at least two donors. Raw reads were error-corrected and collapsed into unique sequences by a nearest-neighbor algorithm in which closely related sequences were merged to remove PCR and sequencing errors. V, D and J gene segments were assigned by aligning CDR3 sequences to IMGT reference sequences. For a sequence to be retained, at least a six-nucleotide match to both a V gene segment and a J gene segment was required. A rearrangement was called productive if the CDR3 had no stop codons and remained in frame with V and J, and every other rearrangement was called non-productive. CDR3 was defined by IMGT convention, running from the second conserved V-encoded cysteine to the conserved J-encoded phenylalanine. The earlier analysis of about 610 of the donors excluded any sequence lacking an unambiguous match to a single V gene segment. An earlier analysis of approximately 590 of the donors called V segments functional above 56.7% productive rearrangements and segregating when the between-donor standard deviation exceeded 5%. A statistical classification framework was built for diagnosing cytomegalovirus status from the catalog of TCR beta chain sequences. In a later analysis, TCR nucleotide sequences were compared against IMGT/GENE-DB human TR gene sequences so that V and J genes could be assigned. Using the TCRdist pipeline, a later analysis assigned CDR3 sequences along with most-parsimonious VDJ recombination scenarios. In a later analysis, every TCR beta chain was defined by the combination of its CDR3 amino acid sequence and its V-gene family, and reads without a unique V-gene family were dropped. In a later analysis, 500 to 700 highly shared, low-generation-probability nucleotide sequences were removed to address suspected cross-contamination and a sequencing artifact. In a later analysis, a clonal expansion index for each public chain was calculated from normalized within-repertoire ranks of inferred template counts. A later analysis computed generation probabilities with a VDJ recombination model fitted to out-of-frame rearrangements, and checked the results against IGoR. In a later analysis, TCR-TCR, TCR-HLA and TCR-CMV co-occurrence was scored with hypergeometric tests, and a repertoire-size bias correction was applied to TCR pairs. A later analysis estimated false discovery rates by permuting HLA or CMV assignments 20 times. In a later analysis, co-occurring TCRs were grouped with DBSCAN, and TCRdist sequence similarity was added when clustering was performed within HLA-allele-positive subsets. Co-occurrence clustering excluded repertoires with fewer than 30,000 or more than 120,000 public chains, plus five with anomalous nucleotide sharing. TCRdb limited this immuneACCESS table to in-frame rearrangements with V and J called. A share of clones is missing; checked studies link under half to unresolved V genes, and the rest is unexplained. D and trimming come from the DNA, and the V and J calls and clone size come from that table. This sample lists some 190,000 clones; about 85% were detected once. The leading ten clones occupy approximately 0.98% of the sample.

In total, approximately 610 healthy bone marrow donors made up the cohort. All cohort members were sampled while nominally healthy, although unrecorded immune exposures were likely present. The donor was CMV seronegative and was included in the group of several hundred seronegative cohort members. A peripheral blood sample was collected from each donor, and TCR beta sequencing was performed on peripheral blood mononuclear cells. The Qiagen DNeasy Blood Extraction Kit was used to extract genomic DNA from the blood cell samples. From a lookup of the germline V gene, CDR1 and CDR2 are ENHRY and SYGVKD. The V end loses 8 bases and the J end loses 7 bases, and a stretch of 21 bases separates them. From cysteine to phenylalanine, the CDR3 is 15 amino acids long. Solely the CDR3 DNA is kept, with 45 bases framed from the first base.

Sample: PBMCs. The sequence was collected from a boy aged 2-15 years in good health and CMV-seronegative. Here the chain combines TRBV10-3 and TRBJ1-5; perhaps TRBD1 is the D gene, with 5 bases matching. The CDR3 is CAIWGGTGLGQPQHF. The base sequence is TGTGCCATCTGGGGGGGGACGGGCTTGGGGCAGCCCCAGCATTTT.